The 31 T cell receptor beta chains presented below share a single source sample, sequenced in a study of control samples from healthy donors and cancer patients. The protocol was immunoSEQ multiplex PCR, while the TCRdb copy is restricted to in-frame clones and leaves out a portion. The data contain tens of thousands of clones, 80% to 90% of them singletons. Source material: PBMCs. Receptors originate from a woman aged 40 to 50 with lung cancer.

The rearrangement links TRBV11-2 to TRBJ1-5; TRBD1 matches at 9 bases. From germline, CDR1 is SGHAT and CDR2 FQNNGV. The CDR3 runs 15 residues. The V gene end was trimmed by 3 bases and the J gene end by 6 bases; junction bases not matched to a gene: 6. The CDR3 loop is CASSFGGQGAQPQHF. The CDR3, as DNA: TGTGCCAGCAGCTTCGGGGGACAGGGAGCTCAGCCCCAGCATTTT.

This sequence joins TRBV6-5 and TRBJ2-1, with 8 bases fitting TRBD2. From germline, CDR1 is MNHEY and CDR2 SVGAGI. Unmatched junction bases numbered 5, after V lost 2 bases and J lost 8 bases. This CDR3 has 14 amino acids. The CDR3 DNA is TGTGCCAGCAGTTACCGGGGGGGCTTCGATGAGCAGTTCTTC. Translation: CASSYRGGFDEQFF.

The chain couples TRBV7-2 to TRBJ1-6, with D tentatively TRBD1 (6 bases). Germline CDR1 and CDR2: SGHTA and FQGNSA. The V end lost 1 base, the J end lost 6 bases, and 7 bases lay between the germline ends. There are 14 residues in the CDR3. The CDR3 protein is CASSLGTANSPLHF. DNA for the CDR3: TGTGCCAGCAGCTTAGGGACAGCTAATTCACCCCTCCACTTT.

The CDR3 DNA sequence: TGCAGTGCTATAGAGGCGTACGAGCAGTACTTC. This encodes CSAIEAYEQYF. The rearrangement uses TRBV20-1 and TRBJ2-7; the D is unclear. The CDR3 is 11 residues long. The V and J ends lost 4 bases and 4 bases respectively, with 8 bases between them. CDR1 is DFQATT and CDR2 is SNEGSKA in the germline V gene (reference sequence).

The gene calls are TRBV5-1 and TRBJ1-5, with D maybe TRBD1 (5 bases). The V gene's germline CDR1 is SGHRS and CDR2 YFSETQ. Deletions cut 0 bases from V and 6 bases from J, with 7 bases between. The CDR3 sequence is 13 residues long. The CDR3 region has the DNA TGCGCCAGCAGCTTGGAGGGGATTCAGCCCCAGCATTTT. This translates into CASSLEGIQPQHF.

The genes are TRBV4-1 and TRBJ2-1; either TRBD1 or TRBD2 may supply D (5 bases each). CDR1 MGHRA and CDR2 YSYEKL come from the germline V gene. V was clipped by 6 bases and J by 5 bases, with 26 bases between them. CDR3 length: 18 residues. CDR3: CASSLTGTPEAINNEQFF. The CDR3 DNA reads TGCGCCAGCAGTCTCACCGGGACCCCGGAGGCCATTAACAATGAGCAGTTCTTC.

The V call is TRBV7-2, the J call TRBJ2-7, with 9 bases fitting TRBD1. This CDR3 is built from 15 residues. CDR1 is SGHTA, CDR2 FQGNSA, per germline. V shed 6 bases and J 3 bases; nucleotides not matched to a gene: 9. The CDR3 DNA is TGTGCCAGCAGTCTAATATCGGGACAGGGCTACGAGCAGTACTTC. It encodes CASSLISGQGYEQYF.

The rearrangement joins TRBV6-4 to TRBJ2-3, with D perhaps TRBD1 (6 bases). The CDR3 has 14 residues. The germline gives CDR1 MRHNA, CDR2 SNTAGT. V lost 7 bases and J 0 bases, leaving 11 bases between the germline ends. CDR3 in amino acids: CASKPGHSTDTQYF. The CDR3 DNA reads TGTGCCAGCAAACCGGGACACAGCACAGATACGCAGTATTTT.

This chain uses TRBV7-2 with TRBJ1-2; 10 nucleotides line up with TRBD1. The V gene end was trimmed by 3 bases and the J gene end by 4 bases; junction bases not matched to a gene: 5. From germline, CDR1 is SGHTA and CDR2 FQGNSA. CDR3 length equals 15 residues. CDR3 DNA sequence: TGTGCCAGCAGCTTTGGGACAGGGGACATCTATGGCTACACCTTC. Encoded protein: CASSFGTGDIYGYTF.

The chain employs TRBV7-2 and TRBJ2-3; 10 bases map to TRBD2. Germline V gives CDR1 SGHTA, CDR2 FQGNSA. With V trimmed by 2 bases and J by 3 bases, 2 bases remained unmatched. The CDR3 sequence is 15 residues long. The CDR3 nucleotides read TGTGCCAGCAGCTTACAAGCGGGGGGGACAGATACGCAGTATTTT. The encoded protein is CASSLQAGGTDTQYF.

The J gene is TRBJ2-3, the V gene TRBV7-3, with 11 bases aligning to TRBD2. Germline assignment: CDR1 SGHTA and CDR2 FQGTGA. Trimming at V came to 5 bases and at J to 11 bases, leaving 12 bases not matched to a gene. CDR3 length equals 15 residues. The CDR3 coding sequence is TGTGCCAGCAGCCCATCTAGCGGGGGGCTGGGTCTGCAGTATTTT. Residues: CASSPSSGGLGLQYF.

The chain couples TRBV5-6 to TRBJ2-5, with unresolved D. Looked up from germline, CDR1 is SGHDT and CDR2 is YYEEEE. The CDR3 loop spans 11 amino acids. V lost 2 bases and J 5 bases, leaving 4 bases between the germline ends. Written as DNA, the CDR3 is TGTGCCAGCAGCTTTTTCGAGACCCAGTACTTC. Translating gives CASSFFETQYF.

This rearrangement joins TRBV5-6 to TRBJ1-3; D ambiguous. This CDR3 contains 16 residues. Germline CDR1 is SGHDT and CDR2 is YYEEEE. The V and J ends lost 2 bases and 0 bases respectively, with 12 bases between them. For the CDR3, the DNA is TGTGCCAGCAGCTTTGACACAGCTATCTCTGGAAACACCATATATTTT. It codes for CASSFDTAISGNTIYF.

Only a few counts were recorded for this clone. The rearrangement joins TRBV2 to TRBJ1-5; possible D gene TRBD1, 6 bases. Germline CDR1 SNHLY, CDR2 FYNNEI. Trimming shortened V by 5 bases and J by 3 bases, and 17 bases separated the two germline ends. This CDR3 spans 16 amino acids. CDR3 region: CASSSVGRGINQPQHF. The CDR3 DNA is TGTGCCAGCAGTTCCGTCGGCAGGGGTATCAATCAGCCCCAGCATTTT.

The CDR3 reads CASSLSQGVAYGYTF. In DNA form, the CDR3 reads TGTGCCAGCAGTTTAAGTCAGGGGGTGGCCTATGGCTACACCTTC. The chain couples TRBV27 to TRBJ1-2; 7 bases line up with TRBD1. The V and J ends lost 2 bases and 4 bases, in that order; junction bases with no gene match: 7. The CDR3 runs to 15 residues. Per germline, CDR1 MNHEY and CDR2 SMNVEV (reference sequence).

The chain joins TRBV11-3 to TRBJ2-7, with D unresolved. Trimming left V 5 bases short and J 5 bases short, with 10 bases between. In germline, CDR1 is SGHNT, CDR2 YENEEA. This CDR3 is 12 amino acids long. CDR3 sequence: CASSDESDEQYF. For the CDR3, the DNA is TGTGCCAGCAGCGACGAATCCGACGAGCAGTACTTC. The whole variable domain, filled in from reference TRBV11-3 and TRBJ2-7, reads EAGVVQSPRYKIIEKKQPVAFWCNPISGHNTLYWYLQNLGQGPELLIRYENEEAVDDSQLPKDRFSAERLKGVDSTLKIQPAELGDSAVYLCASSDESDEQYFGPGTRLTVT.

The chain links TRBV28 to TRBJ2-1; 7 bases align to TRBD2. Per the germline V gene, CDR1 is MDHEN and CDR2 is SYDVKM. Trimming took 6 bases from V and 11 from J; bases not matched to a gene: 7. The CDR3 extends over 12 amino acids. In DNA, the CDR3 is TGTGCCAGCAGAGCAATTAGCGGGCAGCAGTTCTTC. This codes for CASRAISGQQFF.

CDR3 region: CASSPTGKSYEQYF. The DNA for the CDR3 is TGTGCCAGCAGCCCGACAGGGAAGTCCTACGAGCAGTACTTC. This rearrangement joins TRBV6-5 to TRBJ2-7; 7 bases map to TRBD1. The CDR3 has 14 residues. Unmatched junction bases numbered 6, after V lost 6 bases and J lost 1 base. Germline lookup yields CDR1 MNHEY and CDR2 SVGAGI.

The chain couples TRBV5-1 to TRBJ2-3; D gene ambiguous. Germline lookup yields CDR1 SGHRS and CDR2 YFSETQ. Trimming left V 5 bases short and J 3 bases short, with 13 bases between. The CDR3 covers 14 residues. DNA of the CDR3: TGCGCCAGCAGATCCTGGGGTGTAACAGATACGCAGTATTTT. Its translation is CASRSWGVTDTQYF.

This rearrangement joins TRBV5-5 to TRBJ1-2; D not certain. The V end lost 4 bases, the J end lost 2 bases, and 15 bases lay between the germline ends. The CDR3 has 15 residues. Germline-derived CDR1 and CDR2 are SGHKS and YYEKEE (reference sequence). The CDR3 reads CASSTEGVKNYGYTF. The DNA for the CDR3 is TGTGCCAGCAGCACGGAGGGAGTTAAGAACTATGGCTACACCTTC.

The chain carries TRBV11-3 and TRBJ2-1; D may correspond to TRBD1 or TRBD2 (5 bases each). V lost 7 bases to trimming and J lost 2 bases, with 18 bases between them. The CDR3 consists of 16 residues. Germline-derived CDR1 and CDR2 are SGHNT and YENEEA. The CDR3 DNA is TGTGCCAGCACCATCGGGACCCGGGATCCCTACAATGAGCAGTTCTTC. It translates to CASTIGTRDPYNEQFF.

V and J are TRBV28 and TRBJ1-2; maybe TRBD1 (5 bases). CDR1 and CDR2 (germline): MDHEN, SYDVKM. This CDR3 spans 14 amino acids. V was shortened by 2 bases and J by 7 bases, with 14 bases between the two germline ends. The CDR3 DNA is TGTGCCAGCAGTTTAGTTTTCAAGGGGACTGGCTACACCTTC. Its protein product is CASSLVFKGTGYTF.

The CDR3 bases are TGTGCCAGTAGTATACTTTCAGGGGGCCTGCCCTACGAGCAGTACTTC. Protein sequence: CASSILSGGLPYEQYF. The chain uses TRBV19 and TRBJ2-7, with TRBD1 identical over 8 bases. This CDR3 is 16 amino acids long. The J segment lost 2 bases and the V segment lost 2 bases, leaving 8 bases of the junction unmatched. Germline CDR1 LNHDA, CDR2 SQIVND (reference sequence).

CDR3 nucleotides: TGTGCCAGCAGCTTAGGACAGGGAGCTTTCTTT. It yields the protein CASSLGQGAFF. This chain joins TRBV11-2 and TRBJ1-1; the match to TRBD1 covers 7 bases. Germline CDR1 SGHAT, CDR2 FQNNGV. The CDR3 covers 11 residues. Trimming at V came to 1 base and at J to 10 bases, leaving 0 bases not matched to a gene.

The chain is built from TRBV11-2 and TRBJ2-1; TRBD2 agrees at 10 bases. The CDR3 totals 15 residues. Per germline, CDR1 SGHAT and CDR2 FQNNGV. V trimming: 4 bases; J trimming: 5 bases; junction bases outside the gene matches: 5. DNA of the CDR3: TGTGCCAGCAGCTATAGCGGGGGGCATGACAATGAGCAGTTCTTC. Translating gives CASSYSGGHDNEQFF. Full variable domain (missing parts from reference TRBV11-2 and TRBJ2-1): EAGVAQSPRYKIIEKRQSVAFWCNPISGHATLYWYQQILGQGPKLLIQFQNNGVVDDSQLPKDRFSAERLKGVDSTLKIQPAKLEDSAVYLCASSYSGGHDNEQFFGPGTRLTVL.

The chain uses TRBV4-2 and TRBJ1-1; D not certain. Germline assignment: CDR1 LGHNA and CDR2 YNFKEQ. CDR3 length: 15 amino acids. Trimming removed 2 bases at V and 1 base at J, with 11 bases between. The CDR3: CASSQLTTPNTEAFF. The CDR3 DNA reads as TGTGCCAGCAGCCAACTAACGACACCGAACACTGAAGCTTTCTTT.

This chain links TRBV14 with TRBJ1-2; 9 positions agree with TRBD1. CDR1 is SGHDN, CDR2 FVKESK, per germline. This CDR3 contains 13 residues. After removal of 3 bases from V and 5 bases from J, the junction contained 1 base not matched to a gene. CDR3 coding DNA: TGTGCCAGCAGCCAGGACAGGGGTTATGGCTACACCTTC. Its protein product is CASSQDRGYGYTF.

This clone has a handful of counts. The J gene is TRBJ2-5, the V gene TRBV11-3; D is undetermined. Germline V gene lookup returns CDR1 SGHNT and CDR2 YENEEA. Trimming stripped 5 bases from V and 1 base from J, with 11 bases between. The CDR3 totals 14 residues. CDR3 in DNA: TGTGCCAGCAGCGTCCGGACGATCCAAGAGACCCAGTACTTC. Translated: CASSVRTIQETQYF.

This chain links TRBV6-1 with TRBJ1-6; D remains unclear. The germline V gene encodes CDR1 MNHNS and CDR2 SASEGT. This CDR3 has 12 residues. The ends were cut back, 3 bases at V and 7 bases at J, with 4 bases in the middle. This chain's CDR3 is CASSDSNSPLHF. DNA of the CDR3: TGTGCCAGCAGTGATAGCAATTCACCCCTCCACTTT.

CDR3 DNA: TGTGCCAGCAGCTTGGGGGACAGGGTGACGGGCTACACCTTC. Protein sequence: CASSLGDRVTGYTF. The V call is TRBV5-4, the J call TRBJ1-2, with 9 positions matching TRBD1. Germline V gene sequence: CDR1 SGHNT, CDR2 YYREEE (reference sequence). Germline trimming cut 0 bases from V and 8 bases from J; bases unmatched to any gene: 5. CDR3 size: 14 residues.

This sequence joins TRBV27 and TRBJ2-7; TRBD2 matches 11 bases. The CDR3 is made up of 15 amino acids. The junction had 4 bases not matched to a gene; V was cut back by 0 bases and J by 6 bases. The V gene's germline CDR1 is MNHEY and CDR2 SMNVEV (reference sequence). The CDR3 spells CASSLSSSGGAEQYF. DNA for the CDR3: TGTGCCAGCAGTTTATCGAGTAGCGGGGGGGCCGAGCAGTACTTC.